Following are 28 T cell receptor beta chains from one sample sequenced in a study of blood T cell repertoires in COVID-19 (dated by TCRdb to about 2020). The library was made by the immunoSEQ multiplex PCR assay. As stored in TCRdb, this immuneACCESS dataset retains in-frame rearrangements with V and J assigned. A fraction of the clones does not appear; measured against another copy, unresolved V genes explain less than half of the discrepancy, and the remainder lacks a known reason. Counted in this sample were hundreds of thousands of clones; about nine tenths of them appeared once. Approximately 9.8% of the sample comes from the top ten. The specimen sequenced was PBMCs or T cells enriched from blood (not recorded which). These receptors were obtained from a woman in her thirties or forties who had recovered from COVID-19.

V and J are TRBV9 and TRBJ2-7; 13 bases line up with TRBD2. V lost 0 bases, J lost 7 bases, and 4 bases stayed unmatched. Germline CDR1 is SGDLS and CDR2 is YYNGEE. The CDR3 extends over 15 amino acids. The CDR3 reads CASSVGTSGSYEQYF. The CDR3 coding sequence is TGTGCCAGCAGCGTAGGGACTAGCGGGAGTTATGAGCAGTACTTC.

The chain carries TRBV11-2 and TRBJ2-5; possibly TRBD1 for D (5 bases). V dropped 5 bases and J dropped 4 bases, with 14 bases sitting between them. CDR3 length: 14 amino acids. CDR1 is SGHAT, CDR2 FQNNGV, per germline. The CDR3 DNA sequence: TGTGCCAGCAGCCCCGCGCCCCAGGGAGAGACCCAGTACTTC. Amino acid sequence: CASSPAPQGETQYF. The full variable domain, completed using reference TRBV11-2 and TRBJ2-5, is EAGVAQSPRYKIIEKRQSVAFWCNPISGHATLYWYQQILGQGPKLLIQFQNNGVVDDSQLPKDRFSAERLKGVDSTLKIQPAKLEDSAVYLCASSPAPQGETQYFGPGTRLLVL.

The rearrangement uses TRBV6-5 and TRBJ1-2, with TRBD1 matching 8 bases. Germline CDR1 MNHEY, CDR2 SVGAGI. V trimming: 6 bases; J trimming: 4 bases; junction bases outside the gene matches: 7. The CDR3 is made up of 14 amino acids. The CDR3 DNA sequence: TGTGCCAGCAGCCCGGACAGGGAAATCTATGGCTACACCTTC. It translates to CASSPDREIYGYTF.

The chain is built from TRBV6-2 or TRBV6-3 and TRBJ2-5, with no clear D. The length of the CDR3 is 15 residues. Germline V lookup: CDR1 MNHEY, CDR2 SVGEGT. V was cut by 5 bases and J by 3 bases, with 16 bases left in between. The DNA for the CDR3 is TGTGCCAGCAGTGCGCCCCTAGTGGTTGAAGAGACCCAGTACTTC. As protein: CASSAPLVVEETQYF.

The V and J genes are TRBV5-8 and TRBJ2-2; D is possibly TRBD1 (6 bases). The CDR3 totals 14 residues. V lost 4 bases to trimming and J lost 5 bases, with 12 bases between them. Germline V CDR1 and CDR2: SGHTS, YDEGEE. The CDR3 sequence is CASSRQVCTGELFF. DNA of the CDR3: TGTGCCAGCAGCCGACAGGTTTGTACCGGGGAGCTGTTTTTT.

The CDR3 bases are TGTGCCACCGGGACAGGGGCTAAAAACATTCAGTACTTC. Translated, it gives CATGTGAKNIQYF. The chain combines TRBV7-9 with TRBJ2-4; 10 bases map to TRBD1. J gave up 4 bases and V 10 bases, and 4 bases lay outside the gene matches. The CDR3 is 13 amino acids. The germline CDR1 and CDR2 sequences are SEHNR and FQNEAQ (reference sequence). Filled out from reference TRBV7-9 and TRBJ2-4, the complete variable domain reads DTGVSQNPRHKITKRGQNVTFRCDPISEHNRLYWYRQTLGQGPEFLTYFQNEAQLEKSRLLSDRFSAERPKGSFSTLEIQRTEQGDSAMYLCATGTGAKNIQYFGAGTRLSVL.

The gene calls are TRBV11-2 and TRBJ2-2; 10 bases line up with TRBD1. V trimming: 2 bases; J trimming: 6 bases; junction bases outside the gene matches: 9. Looked up from germline, CDR1 is SGHAT and CDR2 is FQNNGV. The CDR3 is 17 amino acids. The CDR3 nucleotides read TGTGCCAGCAGCTTAATCGGACAGGGGGTTTGGGCCGGGGAGCTGTTTTTT. This translates into CASSLIGQGVWAGELFF. The entire variable domain, with the rest obtained from reference TRBV11-2 and TRBJ2-2, is as follows: EAGVAQSPRYKIIEKRQSVAFWCNPISGHATLYWYQQILGQGPKLLIQFQNNGVVDDSQLPKDRFSAERLKGVDSTLKIQPAKLEDSAVYLCASSLIGQGVWAGELFFGEGSRLTVL.

The gene calls are TRBV27 and TRBJ2-7; 9 positions agree with TRBD1. The length of the CDR3 is 14 residues. Germline values: CDR1 MNHEY, CDR2 SMNVEV (reference sequence). V lost 3 bases and J lost 4; bases outside the gene matches: 4. The CDR3 is CASSLEQGAYEQYF. The CDR3 DNA reads TGTGCCAGCAGTTTGGAACAGGGGGCTTACGAGCAGTACTTC.

The chain is built from TRBV30 and TRBJ1-1; D ambiguous. The V gene lost 5 bases and the J gene lost 7 bases, with 17 bases spanning the gap. The germline V gene encodes CDR1 GTSNPN and CDR2 SVGIG (reference sequence). CDR3 length equals 13 residues. CDR3 DNA sequence: TGTGCCTGGGACCCCGGGATGGGCGGTGAAGCTTTCTTT. Its translation is CAWDPGMGGEAFF.

On this clone: This sample includes further DNA sequences coding for the same CDR3. The CDR3 here is CASSPGTASYNEQFF. The CDR3 nucleotides read TGTGCCAGCAGCCCCGGGACAGCGAGCTACAATGAGCAGTTCTTC. This chain links TRBV7-2 with TRBJ2-1, with 7 nucleotides matching TRBD1. Germline V gene sequence: CDR1 SGHTA, CDR2 FQGNSA. Trimming removed 5 bases from V and 3 bases from J; junction bases left unmatched: 7. The CDR3 extends over 15 amino acids.

This clone was counted once. V gene TRBV28 combines with J gene TRBJ2-5; 10 bases are shared with TRBD2. Germline CDR1 is MDHEN and CDR2 is SYDVKM. This CDR3 contains 16 residues. V shed 3 bases, J shed 5 bases, and the junction held 9 bases outside the gene matches. The DNA of the CDR3 is TGTGCCAGCAGTTTCGCTAGCGGGGGTGCCGGGGAGACCCAGTACTTC. Amino acids: CASSFASGGAGETQYF.

This chain connects TRBV30 to TRBJ1-3; D possibly corresponds to TRBD1 (5 bases). Deletions cut 0 bases from V and 4 bases from J, with 16 bases between. The CDR3 is made up of 16 amino acids. Germline assignment: CDR1 GTSNPN and CDR2 SVGIG (reference sequence). The CDR3 loop is CAWSVLSGISGNTIYF. The CDR3 DNA is TGTGCCTGGAGTGTCTTGTCAGGGATTTCAGGAAACACCATATATTTT.

This clone was counted once. As DNA, the CDR3 is TGTGCCAGCAGCCACCGACAGACCAATGAGCAGTTCTTC. It encodes CASSHRQTNEQFF. The V gene is TRBV3-1 (or the pseudogene TRBV3-2), the J gene TRBJ2-1; the D gene is possibly TRBD1 (5 bases). The germline V gene has CDR1 LGHDT and CDR2 YNNKEL (reference sequence). CDR3 size: 13 residues. V shed 3 bases and J shed 6 bases, with 9 bases lying between them.

The chain couples TRBV7-3 to TRBJ2-3; D ambiguous. Deletions cut 1 base from V and 5 bases from J, with 7 bases between. Germline CDR1 reads SGHTA; CDR2 reads FQGTGA. CDR3 size: 13 residues. CDR3 amino acids: CASSLITGDTQYF. CDR3 in DNA: TGTGCCAGCAGCTTAATAACGGGAGATACGCAGTATTTT.

The chain combines TRBV7-8 with TRBJ2-7; TRBD2 aligns across 7 bases. The CDR3 has 15 amino acids. The V and J ends lost 0 bases and 6 bases, in that order; junction bases with no gene match: 8. Germline V gene data show CDR1 as SGHVS and CDR2 as FQNEAQ. The CDR3 DNA reads as TGTGCCAGCAGCTTAGCAGGGAGGGTAGGGCGCGAGCAGTACTTC. Translating it yields CASSLAGRVGREQYF.

This clone appeared a single time. The CDR3 loop is CATSDAGTPKPDTQYF. CDR3 DNA sequence: TGTGCCACCAGTGATGCCGGGACTCCAAAGCCAGATACGCAGTATTTT. This chain connects TRBV24-1 to TRBJ2-3; perhaps TRBD2 as D (6 bases). V was trimmed by 3 bases and J by 4 bases, leaving 16 bases between them. From germline, CDR1 is KGHDR and CDR2 SFDVKD. The CDR3 is 16 amino acids.

The chain has TRBV3-1 (or the pseudogene TRBV3-2) and TRBJ1-1; D not certain. The CDR3 sequence is 15 residues long. CDR1 and CDR2 from the germline V gene are LGHDT and YNNKEL (reference sequence). Deletions cut 2 bases from V and 5 bases from J, with 15 bases between. CDR3 nucleotides: TGTGCCAGCAGCCAAAGATTAGCTCTGGTAACTGAAGCTTTCTTT. Amino acids: CASSQRLALVTEAFF.

This clone showed up just once. The chain combines TRBV4-1 with TRBJ2-2, with 8 positions matching TRBD2. CDR1 is MGHRA, CDR2 YSYEKL, per germline. The CDR3 totals 15 residues. V lost 3 bases to trimming and J lost 5 bases; unmatched junction nucleotides: 5. As DNA, the CDR3 is TGCGCCAGCAGCCACCCGGCGGGGGGAACCGGGGAGCTGTTTTTT. Its translation: CASSHPAGGTGELFF.

The CDR3 coding sequence is TGTGCCAGCAGCTTGGATTACAGGGGGCAACAGTACTTC. It encodes CASSLDYRGQQYF. The chain employs TRBV7-2 and TRBJ2-7, with 9 bases aligning to TRBD1. The CDR3 sequence is 13 residues long. CDR1 and CDR2 (germline): SGHTA, FQGNSA. J lost 10 bases, V lost 3 bases, and 7 bases had no gene match.

The chain joins TRBV10-3 to TRBJ2-1; D is possibly TRBD2 (6 bases). The germline V and J ends were trimmed by 3 bases and 15 bases, with 24 bases remaining between them. The germline gives CDR1 ENHRY, CDR2 SYGVKD. The CDR3 has 15 residues. The CDR3 sequence is CAISDSGTQAAGVFF. Written as DNA, the CDR3 is TGTGCCATCAGTGATTCCGGGACTCAGGCCGCCGGGGTGTTCTTC.

The chain couples TRBV7-9 to TRBJ1-4; the D is unclear. With 3 bases removed from V and 5 bases from J, the gap between germline ends came to 10 bases. Germline V gene data show CDR1 as SEHNR and CDR2 as FQNEAQ (reference sequence). This CDR3 has 14 amino acids. The CDR3 DNA sequence: TGTGCCAGCAGCTTGGCCAATAACAATGAAAAACTGTTTTTT. It is translated as CASSLANNNEKLFF.

The chain is built from TRBV30 and TRBJ2-1; 10 bases are a match to TRBD2. Germline values: CDR1 GTSNPN, CDR2 SVGIG (reference sequence). The CDR3 is 14 amino acids. J lost 3 bases, V lost 1 base, and 0 bases had no gene match. The CDR3 sequence is CAWSASGGYNEQFF. Written as DNA, the CDR3 is TGTGCCTGGAGTGCTAGCGGGGGCTACAATGAGCAGTTCTTC.

This sequence joins TRBV10-3 and TRBJ1-3, with D unclear. The CDR3 covers 14 residues. Trimming shortened V by 10 bases and J by 0 bases, and 13 bases separated the two germline ends. Germline CDR1 and CDR2: ENHRY and SYGVKD. The CDR3 sequence is CATMDSSSGNTIYF. The CDR3 nucleotides are TGTGCCACGATGGACTCGAGCTCTGGAAACACCATATATTTT.

V usage is TRBV27 and J usage is TRBJ2-2, with a weak D call TRBD2 (6 bases). Germline loops: CDR1 MNHEY, CDR2 SMNVEV (reference sequence). V lost 3 bases, J lost 1 base, and 15 bases lay in between. The CDR3 consists of 17 residues. The CDR3 DNA sequence: TGTGCCAGCAGTTTCCGCAGCGGGTGGGGGAACACCGGGGAGCTGTTTTTT. Translating gives CASSFRSGWGNTGELFF.

V gene TRBV18 combines with J gene TRBJ2-7; D possibly corresponds to TRBD2 (5 bases). The ends were cut back, 4 bases at V and 4 bases at J, with 14 bases in the middle. This CDR3 region has 14 residues. Germline CDR1 reads KGHSH; CDR2 reads LQKENI. The CDR3: CASSQGGGLYEQYF. CDR3 DNA: TGTGCCAGCTCACAGGGTGGAGGTCTTTACGAGCAGTACTTC.

The rearrangement uses TRBV18 and TRBJ1-5; D is possibly TRBD1 (5 bases). V gave up 3 bases and J gave up 3 bases, with 12 bases separating them. Per germline, CDR1 KGHSH and CDR2 LQKENI. This CDR3 has 15 residues. This chain's CDR3 is CASSPTDRANQPQHF. In DNA, the CDR3 is TGTGCCAGCTCACCTACTGACAGAGCCAATCAGCCCCAGCATTTT.

The V call is TRBV5-4, the J call TRBJ2-5; D is perhaps TRBD2 (5 bases). CDR3 length: 12 amino acids. The germline V and J ends were trimmed by 1 base and 9 bases, with 10 bases remaining between them. From germline, CDR1 is SGHNT and CDR2 YYREEE (reference sequence). The CDR3 spells CASSLWGDSQYF. The CDR3 region has the DNA TGTGCCAGCAGCTTGTGGGGAGATTCCCAGTACTTC.

Here the CDR3 reads CASSPPGQIYGYTF. The CDR3 DNA sequence: TGTGCCAGCAGCCCACCGGGACAGATCTATGGCTACACCTTC. The genes are TRBV11-2 and TRBJ1-2; TRBD1 aligns across 7 bases. V dropped 5 bases and J dropped 4; count of bases not matched to a gene: 7. The CDR3 length is 14 residues. Germline CDR1 SGHAT, CDR2 FQNNGV.